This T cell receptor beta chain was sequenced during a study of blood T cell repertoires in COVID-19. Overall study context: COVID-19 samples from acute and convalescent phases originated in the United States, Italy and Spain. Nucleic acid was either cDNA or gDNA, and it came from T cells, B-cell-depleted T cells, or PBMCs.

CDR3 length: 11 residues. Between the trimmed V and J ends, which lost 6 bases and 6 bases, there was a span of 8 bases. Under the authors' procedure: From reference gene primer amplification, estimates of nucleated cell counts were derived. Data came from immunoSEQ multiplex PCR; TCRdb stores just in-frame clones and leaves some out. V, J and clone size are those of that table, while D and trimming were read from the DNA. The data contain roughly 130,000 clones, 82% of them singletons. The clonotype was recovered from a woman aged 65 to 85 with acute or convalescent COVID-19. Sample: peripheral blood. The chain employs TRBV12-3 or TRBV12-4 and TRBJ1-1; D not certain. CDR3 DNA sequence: TGTGCCAGCAGCCCCGGGGCTGAAGCTTTCTTT. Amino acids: CASSPGAEAFF.